Below are 29 T cell receptor beta chains sequenced from a single sample in a study of long-term antiretroviral therapy in people with HIV. Researchers ran immunoSEQ v3.0 at survey level. Assay: immunoSEQ multiplex PCR; the TCRdb copy retains only in-frame clones and omits some. The data show over 20,000 clones, with about 83% seen just once and 5.1% held by the top ten. The sample consisted of unsorted PBMCs, taken 3 years after starting antiretroviral therapy. The source of these receptors is a man aged 18 to 30 with HIV.

The chain uses TRBV5-1 and TRBJ2-5, with unresolved D. The V gene lost 1 base and the J gene lost 3 bases, with 7 bases spanning the gap. From germline, CDR1 is SGHRS and CDR2 YFSETQ. This CDR3 has 13 residues. CDR3 amino acids: CASSLRVEETQYF. In DNA, the CDR3 is TGCGCCAGCAGCTTGCGTGTGGAAGAGACCCAGTACTTC. The whole variable domain, filled in from reference TRBV5-1 and TRBJ2-5, reads KAGVTQTPRYLIKTRGQQVTLSCSPISGHRSVSWYQQTPGQGLQFLFEYFSETQRNKGNFPGRFSGRQFSNSRSEMNVSTLELGDSALYLCASSLRVEETQYFGPGTRLLVL.

CDR3 DNA sequence: TGTGCCAGCTATGGGGGCACGAACACCGGGGAGCTGTTTTTT. Translating it yields CASYGGTNTGELFF. The chain employs TRBV28 and TRBJ2-2; D possibly corresponds to TRBD1 (6 bases). V shed 8 bases and J shed 0 bases, with 10 bases lying between them. In germline, CDR1 is MDHEN, CDR2 SYDVKM. CDR3 length: 14 residues.

The J gene is TRBJ2-3, the V gene TRBV2; D remains ambiguous. CDR1 SNHLY and CDR2 FYNNEI come from the germline V gene. The CDR3 is 14 amino acids. Trimming shortened V by 4 bases and J by 0 bases, and 8 bases separated the two germline ends. CDR3 protein: CASSGLGSTDTQYF. CDR3 nucleotides: TGTGCCAGCAGTGGTCTCGGGAGCACAGATACGCAGTATTTT. The full variable domain, with the rest looked up from reference TRBV2 and TRBJ2-3, is EPEVTQTPSHQVTQMGQEVILRCVPISNHLYFYWYRQILGQKVEFLVSFYNNEISEKSEIFDDQFSVERPDGSNFTLKIRSTKLEDSAMYFCASSGLGSTDTQYFGPGTRLTVL.

The chain carries TRBV6-5 and TRBJ2-5, with a weak D call TRBD2 (5 bases). There are 13 residues in the CDR3. Germline CDR1 reads MNHEY; CDR2 reads SVGAGI. V dropped 6 bases and J dropped 2 bases, with 10 bases sitting between them. The CDR3 sequence is CASRFGVQETQYF. The CDR3 DNA is TGTGCCAGCAGGTTCGGGGTGCAAGAGACCCAGTACTTC.

The V call is TRBV7-9, the J call TRBJ2-3, with 9 bases matching TRBD2. The CDR3 covers 17 residues. Germline values: CDR1 SEHNR, CDR2 FQNEAQ (reference sequence). V lost 1 base to trimming and J lost 4 bases; unmatched junction nucleotides: 9. CDR3 loop: CASSLGRGRGGADTQYF. In DNA, the CDR3 is TGTGCCAGCAGCTTAGGTCGGGGGCGGGGGGGCGCAGATACGCAGTATTTT.

The rearrangement uses TRBV7-8 and TRBJ2-7, with D perhaps assigned TRBD1 or TRBD2 (6 bases each). Germline values: CDR1 SGHVS, CDR2 FQNEAQ. The CDR3 sequence is 16 residues long. Trimming shortened V by 6 bases and J by 0 bases, and 18 bases separated the two germline ends. The CDR3 sequence: CASSRTGASRSYEQYV. CDR3 nucleotide sequence: TGTGCCAGCAGTCGGACGGGGGCTAGCCGCTCCTACGAGCAGTACGTC.

The chain employs TRBV5-1 and TRBJ1-2, with 7 nucleotides matching TRBD1. The V gene end was trimmed by 4 bases and the J gene end by 2 bases; junction bases not matched to a gene: 5. Germline loops: CDR1 SGHRS, CDR2 YFSETQ. The CDR3 totals 14 residues. The CDR3 DNA reads TGCGCCAGCAGCCCAACCAGGGGGAACTATGGCTACACCTTC. Translating it yields CASSPTRGNYGYTF.

V gene TRBV5-4 combines with J gene TRBJ2-7, with a possible D match to TRBD2 (5 bases). Germline-derived CDR1 and CDR2 are SGHNT and YYREEE (reference sequence). V was trimmed by 4 bases and J by 7 bases, leaving 9 bases between them. This CDR3 region has 11 residues. The CDR3 loop reads CASSGETEQYV. The CDR3 nucleotides read TGTGCCAGCAGCGGGGAGACAGAGCAGTACGTC.

The V gene is TRBV28, the J gene TRBJ1-1; weak D call: TRBD1 (5 bases). V was clipped by 6 bases and J by 2 bases, with 13 bases between them. The CDR3 is 14 amino acids. Germline CDR1 MDHEN, CDR2 SYDVKM. Here the CDR3 reads CASRLRGGNTEAFF. As DNA, the CDR3 is TGTGCCAGCAGATTGCGGGGGGGAAACACTGAAGCTTTCTTT.

J is TRBJ2-3 and V is TRBV19; tentative D call: TRBD1 (6 bases). The CDR3 loop spans 14 amino acids. Germline V lookup: CDR1 LNHDA, CDR2 SQIVND (reference sequence). The ends were cut back, 5 bases at V and 2 bases at J, with 11 bases in the middle. Here the CDR3 reads CASSVGDNTDTQYF. CDR3 in DNA: TGTGCCAGTAGTGTGGGGGACAACACAGATACGCAGTATTTT.

The chain combines TRBV6-5 with TRBJ2-7, with D unresolved. Germline V gene lookup returns CDR1 MNHEY and CDR2 SVGAGI. The CDR3 runs to 13 residues. V lost 0 bases to trimming and J lost 5 bases, with 8 bases between them. CDR3 amino acids: CASSYSGYNEQYF. The CDR3 bases are TGTGCCAGCAGTTACTCCGGTTATAACGAGCAGTACTTC.

The CDR3 region has the DNA TGTGCCAGCAAAGAGCTAGGGTCTGAAGCTTTCTTT. Its protein product is CASKELGSEAFF. J is TRBJ1-1 and V is TRBV25-1; no definite D call. The CDR3 loop spans 12 amino acids. V was clipped by 7 bases and J by 6 bases, with 12 bases between them. Germline V gene lookup returns CDR1 MGHDK and CDR2 SYGVNS.

This chain joins TRBV6-5 and TRBJ1-2; 7 nucleotides line up with TRBD1. The CDR3 has 14 amino acids. V was clipped by 6 bases and J by 7 bases; unmatched bases: 11. Germline V gene data show CDR1 as MNHEY and CDR2 as SVGAGI. The CDR3: CASSRTGTDLGYTF. The CDR3 coding sequence is TGTGCCAGCAGCAGAACCGGGACAGACCTTGGCTACACCTTC.

As DNA, the CDR3 is TGTGCCAGCAGTGAAGGGGGGCTTTTGCCTGAAGCTTTCTTT. Amino acids: CASSEGGLLPEAFF. The chain combines TRBV6-1 with TRBJ1-1, with D perhaps matching TRBD1 (6 bases). The CDR3 length is 14 residues. Germline V gene lookup returns CDR1 MNHNS and CDR2 SASEGT. The V end was cut by 1 base, the J end by 6 bases, with 12 bases between.

The chain is built from TRBV18 and TRBJ1-1; D may be TRBD1 (6 bases). CDR3 length equals 16 residues. V gave up 3 bases and J gave up 5 bases, with 19 bases separating them. CDR1 KGHSH and CDR2 LQKENI come from the germline V gene. The CDR3 loop is CASSPTSTTGRTEAFF. CDR3 DNA: TGTGCCAGCTCACCGACAAGTACAACAGGGCGGACTGAAGCTTTCTTT.

Here the CDR3 reads CASSPRQGASPYNEQFF. The CDR3 nucleotides are TGTGCCAGCTCACCCAGACAGGGGGCGAGCCCCTACAATGAGCAGTTCTTC. The chain is built from TRBV18 and TRBJ2-1, with 10 bases matching TRBD1. V was pared by 3 bases and J by 2 bases, with 7 bases of the junction left unmatched. Germline CDR1 KGHSH, CDR2 LQKENI. The CDR3 has 17 amino acids.

This clone was seen a handful of times. The rearrangement joins TRBV10-1 to TRBJ2-7; a weak D match, TRBD1 (6 bases). This CDR3 is 16 amino acids long. Per the germline V gene, CDR1 is WNHNN and CDR2 is SYGVQD (reference sequence). Between the trimmed V and J ends, which lost 2 bases and 3 bases, there was a span of 17 bases. The CDR3 DNA is TGCGCCAGCAGTGAGACCGGACAGTCAAAAAACTACGAGCAGTACTTC. Translating it yields CASSETGQSKNYEQYF.

In this sample, this clone turned up a few times. The chain couples TRBV19 to TRBJ2-7; 9 bases map to TRBD2. The ends lost 3 bases at V and 3 bases at J; junction bases unmatched: 12. The CDR3 length is 17 residues. CDR1 is LNHDA and CDR2 is SQIVND in the germline V gene (reference sequence). Here the CDR3 DNA reads TGTGCCAGTAGTATTATTCTACTAGCGGGTGGTGTCTACGAGCAGTACTTC. Translating it yields CASSIILLAGGVYEQYF.

The chain couples TRBV18 to TRBJ2-4, with TRBD2 matching 8 bases. Trimming at V came to 2 bases and at J to 9 bases, leaving 6 bases not matched to a gene. The germline CDR1 and CDR2 sequences are KGHSH and LQKENI. This CDR3 has 14 amino acids. The CDR3 reads CASSPISGGGIQYF. The CDR3 bases are TGTGCCAGCTCACCAATCAGCGGGGGCGGCATTCAGTACTTC.

The chain carries TRBV5-1 and TRBJ1-1; D call uncertain. CDR1 SGHRS and CDR2 YFSETQ come from the germline V gene. V lost 2 bases and J 3 bases, leaving 8 bases between the germline ends. The CDR3 consists of 13 residues. Written as DNA, the CDR3 is TGCGCCAGCAGCTTTCGGCAGCACACTGAAGCTTTCTTT. Residues: CASSFRQHTEAFF.

V and J are TRBV20-1 and TRBJ1-1; D gene unclear. The CDR3 loop spans 11 amino acids. Deletions cut 2 bases from V and 8 bases from J, with 9 bases between. Germline assignment: CDR1 DFQATT and CDR2 SNEGSKA (reference sequence). CDR3 sequence: CSARSWSEAFF. The CDR3 coding sequence is TGCAGTGCTAGATCATGGAGCGAAGCTTTCTTT.

The chain couples TRBV2 to TRBJ2-7; TRBD1 is a possible D gene (6 bases). The CDR3 contains 14 residues. Looked up from germline, CDR1 is SNHLY and CDR2 is FYNNEI. V shed 3 bases and J shed 4 bases, with 13 bases lying between them. CDR3 loop: CASSETGLAYEQYF. In nucleotides, the CDR3 is TGTGCCAGCAGTGAGACAGGTCTTGCGTACGAGCAGTACTTC.

The chain is built from TRBV12-5 and TRBJ1-5, with D perhaps TRBD1 (6 bases). Germline V gene sequence: CDR1 LGHNT, CDR2 FRNRAP. Trimming shortened V by 5 bases and J by 6 bases, and 26 bases separated the two germline ends. The CDR3 contains 18 residues. CDR3 DNA: TGTGCTAGTGGTGTGATAAATGACGGACAGCCCGGGAGTCAGCCCCAGCATTTT. The encoded protein is CASGVINDGQPGSQPQHF.

The chain links TRBV6-5 to TRBJ2-7, with a weak D call TRBD1 (5 bases). The CDR3 loop spans 14 amino acids. V was pared by 2 bases and J by 1 base, with 9 bases between. Germline loops: CDR1 MNHEY, CDR2 SVGAGI. CDR3 sequence: CASSYGRGSYEQYF. CDR3 coding DNA: TGTGCCAGCAGTTACGGTAGGGGTTCCTACGAGCAGTACTTC.

The chain couples TRBV5-6 to TRBJ1-2; D might be TRBD1 (5 bases). The V end lost 0 bases, the J end lost 8 bases, and 11 bases lay between the germline ends. This CDR3 comprises 13 residues. Per germline, CDR1 SGHDT and CDR2 YYEEEE. Here the CDR3 DNA reads TGTGCCAGCAGCTTGGGGGAGGGGTACGGCTACACCTTC. This translates into CASSLGEGYGYTF.

For the CDR3, the DNA is TGTGCCAGCAGTATGGGAGGGCCTCGGAACACTGAAGCTTTCTTT. Protein: CASSMGGPRNTEAFF. The genes are TRBV7-3 and TRBJ1-1; D gene uncertain. From germline, CDR1 is SGHTA and CDR2 FQGTGA. The CDR3 runs to 15 residues. V lost 6 bases to trimming and J lost 1 base, with 15 bases between them.

The chain carries TRBV6-1 and TRBJ1-1, with D maybe TRBD1 (6 bases). This CDR3 is 15 amino acids long. Trimming took off 8 bases at V and 3 bases at J, with 19 bases between the two ends. Germline CDR1 MNHNS, CDR2 SASEGT. Here the CDR3 DNA reads TGTGCCAGCGGGGGCGGGGGAGCGGGATACACTGAAGCTTTCTTT. It encodes CASGGGGAGYTEAFF.

The chain has TRBV11-2 and TRBJ2-5; possibly TRBD1 for D (5 bases). V was pared by 2 bases and J by 4 bases, with 8 bases between. Germline lookup yields CDR1 SGHAT and CDR2 FQNNGV. The CDR3 loop spans 13 amino acids. The CDR3 is CASSLPGAETQYF. For the CDR3, the DNA is TGTGCCAGCAGCTTACCTGGGGCAGAGACCCAGTACTTC. The whole variable domain, filled in from reference TRBV11-2 and TRBJ2-5, reads EAGVAQSPRYKIIEKRQSVAFWCNPISGHATLYWYQQILGQGPKLLIQFQNNGVVDDSQLPKDRFSAERLKGVDSTLKIQPAKLEDSAVYLCASSLPGAETQYFGPGTRLLVL.

J is TRBJ1-6 and V is TRBV28; 9 nucleotides agree with TRBD1. Germline trimming cut 4 bases from V and 7 bases from J; bases unmatched to any gene: 11. The germline CDR1 and CDR2 sequences are MDHEN and SYDVKM. The length of the CDR3 is 17 residues. The CDR3 DNA reads TGTGCCAGCAGTTGGGGGGTAGGACAGGGGCTGAATTCACCCCTCCACTTT. This codes for CASSWGVGQGLNSPLHF.